This paragraph covers one TCR beta chain sequence. Its antigen is still unknown. The sample belongs to a study of early T cells in non-severe SARS-CoV-2 infection. Looking at the study overall: Unsorted whole blood bulk RNA was sequenced, with unpaired chains. Findings and caveats of the study: Matching against VDJdb likely underestimated virus-specific expansions, favoring anti-spike CD8.

The TCR library protocol attached unique molecular identifiers to the individual cDNA molecules. TCRdb ran MiXCR on the 5' RACE reads and lists one entry per CDR3 protein. The data contain about 30,000 distinct CDR3 sequences, approximately 6.3% of them seen just once; the ten biggest clones take up 30% to 45%. Germline CDR1 is MDHEN and CDR2 is SYDVKM. The V gene lost 6 bases and the J gene lost 2 bases, with 16 bases spanning the gap. This CDR3 comprises 15 residues. This chain links TRBV28 with TRBJ2-5, with D perhaps TRBD2 (7 bases). The origin of this receptor is an adult who was a healthcare worker with PCR-confirmed SARS-CoV-2 infection or an uninfected control (not recorded which). The specimen sequenced was whole blood. CDR3: CASSPRRGLQETQYF. The CDR3 DNA follows: TGTGCCAGCAGCCCCCGGCGGGGGCTTCAAGAGACCCAGTACTTC.